This TCR beta chain derives from a study of T cells expressing NK-cell markers. TCRdb reworked the 5' RACE reads into one entry per CDR3 protein, no DNA. The listing contains some 340,000 distinct CDR3 sequences. The CDR3 has 13 residues. CDR1 and CDR2 (germline): SQVTM, ANQGSEA. This sequence joins TRBV29-1 and TRBJ2-7; TCRdb indicates TRBD2, and absent DNA this call remains unverified. The sample taken for sequencing was blood T cells: a sorted CD56 or NKG2C T cell subset, CD4+ or CD8+ T cells, or bulk PBMC T cells (not recorded which). The sequence came from a man between 18 and 69 years old in good health. CDR3 region: CSVSGGGSYEQYF.